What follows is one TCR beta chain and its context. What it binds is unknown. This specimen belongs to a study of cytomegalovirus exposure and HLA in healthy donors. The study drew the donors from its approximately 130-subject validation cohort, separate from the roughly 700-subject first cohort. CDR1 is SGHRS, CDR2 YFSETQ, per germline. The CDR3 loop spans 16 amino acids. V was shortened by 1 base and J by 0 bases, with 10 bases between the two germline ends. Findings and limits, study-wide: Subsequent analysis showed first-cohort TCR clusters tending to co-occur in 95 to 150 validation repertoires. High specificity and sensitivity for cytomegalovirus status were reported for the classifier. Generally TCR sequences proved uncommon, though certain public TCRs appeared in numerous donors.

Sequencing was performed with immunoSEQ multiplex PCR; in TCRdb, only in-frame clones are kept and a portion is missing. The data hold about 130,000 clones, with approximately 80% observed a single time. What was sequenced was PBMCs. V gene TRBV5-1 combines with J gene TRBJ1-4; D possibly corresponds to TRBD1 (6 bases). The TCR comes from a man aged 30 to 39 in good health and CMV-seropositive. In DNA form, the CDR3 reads TGCGCCAGCAGCTTGCCTTCAGGGGCAACTAATGAAAAACTGTTTTTT. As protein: CASSLPSGATNEKLFF. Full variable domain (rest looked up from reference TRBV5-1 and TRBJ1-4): KAGVTQTPRYLIKTRGQQVTLSCSPISGHRSVSWYQQTPGQGLQFLFEYFSETQRNKGNFPGRFSGRQFSNSRSEMNVSTLELGDSALYLCASSLPSGATNEKLFFGSGTQLSVL.